The 9 T cell receptor beta chains presented below share a single source sample, sequenced in a study of blood T cell repertoires in COVID-19. The assay was immunoSEQ multiplex PCR, and TCRdb's table has in-frame clones only and misses some. The top ten clones hold under 6.5% of a sample with approximately 180,000 clones, 82% of them seen once. Sequences were obtained from PBMCs or T cells enriched from blood (not recorded which). These TCRs come from a woman aged 60 to 75 with acute COVID-19.

The chain is built from TRBV28 and TRBJ2-1; 7 bases agree with TRBD1. The CDR3 covers 16 residues. After removal of 1 base from V and 7 bases from J, the junction contained 10 bases not matched to a gene. From germline, CDR1 is MDHEN and CDR2 SYDVKM. This CDR3 reads CASSLLPLGQPNEQFF. CDR3 nucleotide sequence: TGTGCCAGCAGTTTATTGCCATTGGGACAGCCGAATGAGCAGTTCTTC.

The V gene is TRBV14, the J gene TRBJ1-1, with a tentative D call TRBD1 (6 bases). V was clipped by 3 bases and J by 2 bases, with 13 bases between them. The CDR3 has 15 residues. The germline gives CDR1 SGHDN, CDR2 FVKESK. The CDR3 sequence is CASSQTGHSNTEAFF. CDR3 bases: TGTGCCAGCAGCCAGACGGGACACAGTAACACTGAAGCTTTCTTT. The entire variable domain, with the rest obtained from reference TRBV14 and TRBJ1-1, is as follows: EAGVTQFPSHSVIEKGQTVTLRCDPISGHDNLYWYRRVMGKEIKFLLHFVKESKQDESGMPNNRFLAERTGGTYSTLKVQPAELEDSGVYFCASSQTGHSNTEAFFGQGTRLTVV.

The chain couples TRBV5-1 to TRBJ2-5, with D possibly being TRBD2 (6 bases). Looked up from germline, CDR1 is SGHRS and CDR2 is YFSETQ. The CDR3 consists of 17 residues. Trimming pared 0 bases from V and 1 base from J, leaving 16 bases between. The CDR3 bases are TGCGCCAGCAGCTTGGCCGCAAAAGTCGGGGGCCAAGAGACCCAGTACTTC. Its protein is CASSLAAKVGGQETQYF.

The chain carries TRBV5-1 and TRBJ2-2, with 12 bases aligning to TRBD1. The CDR3 extends over 20 amino acids. Germline CDR1 SGHRS, CDR2 YFSETQ. V lost 0 bases to trimming and J lost 2 bases; unmatched junction nucleotides: 11. The CDR3 DNA reads TGCGCCAGCAGCTTGGTGGTCGTTCTGGGACAGGGGGCAAACACCGGGGAGCTGTTTTTT. Protein: CASSLVVVLGQGANTGELFF.

CDR3 loop: CASRRGGTEAFF. DNA of the CDR3: TGTGCCAGCAGGCGAGGGGGCACTGAAGCTTTCTTT. The chain combines TRBV7-9 with TRBJ1-1; D is perhaps TRBD1 (6 bases). Trimming left V 6 bases short and J 4 bases short, with 9 bases between. This CDR3 region has 12 residues. Germline V gene sequence: CDR1 SEHNR, CDR2 FQNEAQ (reference sequence).

The chain is built from TRBV19 and TRBJ1-5; a possible D gene is TRBD1 (6 bases). The CDR3 covers 15 residues. Per germline, CDR1 LNHDA and CDR2 SQIVND (reference sequence). Trimming pared 5 bases from V and 1 base from J, leaving 12 bases between. The CDR3 is CASSHDRWSNQPQHF. The CDR3 DNA sequence: TGTGCCAGTAGTCACGACAGGTGGAGCAATCAGCCCCAGCATTTT.

V and J are TRBV4-1 and TRBJ2-2, with 8 positions matching TRBD2. Germline V CDR1 and CDR2: MGHRA, YSYEKL. Unmatched junction bases numbered 12, after V lost 4 bases and J lost 8 bases. The CDR3 is 16 residues long. The CDR3 protein is CASSPSAGLVKGELFF. CDR3 nucleotides: TGCGCCAGCAGCCCCTCCGCGGGACTAGTGAAGGGGGAGCTGTTTTTT.

The V and J genes are TRBV24-1 and TRBJ1-2; possible D gene TRBD1, 5 bases. Germline V gene data show CDR1 as KGHDR and CDR2 as SFDVKD. This CDR3 is built from 14 residues. Trimming pared 1 base from V and 4 bases from J, leaving 9 bases between. DNA for the CDR3: TGTGCCACCAGTGATTTCCAGACAGTCTATGGCTACACCTTC. As protein: CATSDFQTVYGYTF.

The chain has TRBV6-5 and TRBJ2-7, with TRBD1 identical over 8 bases. V was clipped by 5 bases and J by 6 bases; unmatched bases: 9. The CDR3 length is 14 residues. The germline gives CDR1 MNHEY, CDR2 SVGAGI. As DNA, the CDR3 is TGTGCCAGCAGTCCCGGACAGGGAGAAGGCGAGCAGTACGTC. It codes for CASSPGQGEGEQYV.